The source of this T cell receptor (beta chain) is a study of T cell changes during pregnancy in multiple sclerosis. CDR1 and CDR2 (germline): KGHSH, LQKENI. The CDR3 consists of 17 residues. J was trimmed by 7 bases and V by 4 bases; bases with no gene match: 16. The protocol was immunoSEQ multiplex PCR, while the TCRdb copy is restricted to in-frame clones and leaves out a portion. The sample holds around 95,000 clones, roughly 90% seen once. This clonotype originated in a female donor with multiple sclerosis, enrolled in a pregnancy study. This chain connects TRBV18 to TRBJ2-1, with 7 nucleotides matching TRBD1. The sequencing here drew on peripheral blood, taken after pregnancy. The CDR3, as DNA: TGTGCCAGCTCACGACCCCCGGGACAGCGGATTTTAAATGAGCAGTTCTTC. Protein sequence: CASSRPPGQRILNEQFF. The whole variable domain, remainder taken from reference TRBV18 and TRBJ2-1, is NAGVMQNPRHLVRRRGQEARLRCSPMKGHSHVYWYRQLPEEGLKFMVYLQKENIIDESGMPKERFSAEFPKEGPSILRIQQVVRGDSAAYFCASSRPPGQRILNEQFFGPGTRLTVL.